The TCR beta chain described here comes from a study of blood T cell repertoires in COVID-19. Study context: T cells, B-cell-depleted T cells, or PBMCs provided the cDNA or gDNA that served as material.

The germline V gene has CDR1 SGHRS and CDR2 YFSETQ. V was shortened by 5 bases and J by 2 bases, with 13 bases between the two germline ends. The CDR3 has 15 amino acids. Data came from immunoSEQ multiplex PCR; TCRdb stores just in-frame clones and leaves some out. The sample lists some 50,000 clones, 84% occurring once. The sequenced material came from peripheral blood. This sequence originates from a man in his forties or fifties with acute or convalescent COVID-19. The chain joins TRBV5-1 to TRBJ1-4, with D possibly being TRBD1 (5 bases). The CDR3 sequence is CASRIGGVTNEKLFF. For the CDR3, the DNA is TGCGCCAGCAGAATTGGGGGGGTGACTAATGAAAAACTGTTTTTT.